The 3 T cell receptor beta chains in this list originate from one sample, sequenced in a study of cytomegalovirus exposure and HLA in healthy donors. PCR primers comprised 60 Vbeta and 13 Jbeta primers. The repertoire was sequenced with immunoSEQ multiplex PCR; TCRdb's copy has only in-frame clones and lacks some. The sample consists of 82,000 or so clones, around 9.1% of them appearing once. Sequenced sample: PBMCs. These receptors all come from a man aged 55 to 69 in good health and CMV-seropositive.

The chain uses TRBV18 and TRBJ2-7, with TRBD1 identical over 8 bases. Trimming removed 3 bases from V and 6 bases from J; junction bases left unmatched: 7. This CDR3 has 14 residues. Germline V gene data show CDR1 as KGHSH and CDR2 as LQKENI. CDR3 sequence: CASSPQGQVAEQYF. DNA of the CDR3: TGTGCCAGCTCACCCCAGGGACAGGTCGCCGAGCAGTACTTC.

This clone has only a few counts. The chain carries TRBV7-8 and TRBJ2-3; D perhaps matches TRBD1 (6 bases). The CDR3 is made up of 15 amino acids. Trimming removed 5 bases at V and 0 bases at J, with 12 bases between. Germline V gene sequence: CDR1 SGHVS, CDR2 FQNEAQ. Here the CDR3 DNA reads TGTGCCAGCAGCCACGACAGGACCAGCACAGATACGCAGTATTTT. Translated, it gives CASSHDRTSTDTQYF.

The chain couples TRBV11-2 to TRBJ1-1; 8 bases map to TRBD1. Germline V gene data show CDR1 as SGHAT and CDR2 as FQNNGV. V trimming: 4 bases; J trimming: 1 base; junction bases outside the gene matches: 5. The CDR3 covers 15 residues. DNA of the CDR3: TGTGCCAGCAGCTACAGGGGGACAAGGAACACTGAAGCTTTCTTT. Translating it yields CASSYRGTRNTEAFF.